Here is one T cell receptor (beta chain) with its context. Its antigen is still unknown. From PBMCs, CD4+ and CD8+ T cells were sorted. The V gene's germline CDR1 is SNHLY and CDR2 FYNNEI. This CDR3 is 13 amino acids long. Trimming pared 2 bases from V and 1 base from J, leaving 5 bases between. This entry belongs to a study of CD8+ T cells in alopecia areata. Whole-study results and caveats: Lesional scalp, especially alopecia totalis/universalis, showed higher clonality than normal scalp. Although TCR sharing was seen in mice, sharing across patients was less clear, possibly for HLA-related reasons. Scalp sequencing captures resident alphabeta T cells of normal skin too.

The authors extracted RNA and reverse transcribed it into cDNA as the sequencing template. Generated by immunoSEQ multiplex PCR, the TCRdb table keeps only in-frame clones and is missing some. The sample consists of about 91,000 clones, 35% to 50% of them appearing once. Sequences were obtained from CD4+ T cells sorted from blood. V is TRBV2 and J is TRBJ1-1, with D perhaps matching TRBD1 (5 bases). The TCR comes from a human donor with alopecia areata. CDR3 loop: CASSEQGNTEAFF. The CDR3 DNA follows: TGTGCCAGCAGTGAACAGGGGAACACTGAAGCTTTCTTT. The whole variable domain, remainder taken from reference TRBV2 and TRBJ1-1, is EPEVTQTPSHQVTQMGQEVILRCVPISNHLYFYWYRQILGQKVEFLVSFYNNEISEKSEIFDDQFSVERPDGSNFTLKIRSTKLEDSAMYFCASSEQGNTEAFFGQGTRLTVV.